These 9 T cell receptor beta chains originate from one sample sequenced in a study of shared clonotypes between healthy human individuals. TCRdb's copy holds only in-frame clones and misses some; the assay was immunoSEQ multiplex PCR. The sample records more than 2 million clones, approximately 94% being singletons. Positively selected for CCR7, the CD45RO-negative cells used as naive CD8 cells excluded terminally differentiated effector memory CD45RA+ cells. Sequences were obtained from naive CD8+ T cells sorted from blood. The receptors come from a man younger than 35 in good health.

The chain couples TRBV7-6 to TRBJ1-4; D unresolved. Trimming took 5 bases from V and 0 from J, leaving 10 bases between them. The CDR3 is 15 amino acids. Germline CDR1 and CDR2: SGHVS and FNYEAQ. CDR3 residues: CASSPLGATNEKLFF. Here the CDR3 DNA reads TGTGCCAGCAGCCCGCTGGGAGCAACTAATGAAAAACTGTTTTTT.

Notes on this clone: The sample contains more than one DNA sequence encoding this CDR3. The genes are TRBV9 and TRBJ1-1, with D possibly matching TRBD1 (6 bases). The V gene's germline CDR1 is SGDLS and CDR2 YYNGEE. CDR3 length: 14 amino acids. With 2 bases removed from V and 4 bases from J, the gap between germline ends came to 12 bases. The CDR3 loop is CASSVGGGGTEAFF. Here the CDR3 DNA reads TGTGCCAGCAGCGTCGGGGGCGGTGGCACTGAAGCTTTCTTT.

The chain is built from TRBV9 and TRBJ2-7; the match to TRBD2 covers 7 bases. The V segment lost 0 bases and the J segment 3 bases; nucleotides outside the gene matches: 6. The CDR3 has 15 residues. Germline V CDR1 and CDR2: SGDLS, YYNGEE. The CDR3 sequence: CASSVELAPIYEQYF. The DNA of the CDR3 is TGTGCCAGCAGCGTAGAACTAGCGCCTATCTACGAGCAGTACTTC.

This clone was seen a handful of times. Within the sample, other DNA sequences also encode this same CDR3. The V call is TRBV9, the J call TRBJ2-3; D unresolved. Germline V CDR1 and CDR2: SGDLS, YYNGEE. The CDR3 runs to 12 residues. Trimming took 2 bases from V and 2 from J, leaving 3 bases between them. The CDR3 sequence is CASSVNTDTQYF. In DNA, the CDR3 is TGTGCCAGCAGCGTGAACACAGATACGCAGTATTTT.

The chain carries TRBV5-4 and TRBJ2-1, with TRBD2 matching 7 bases. The germline V gene encodes CDR1 SGHNT and CDR2 YYREEE (reference sequence). CDR3 length: 18 amino acids. Losses at the gene ends were 0 bases for V and 0 bases for J; bases not matched to a gene: 9. In DNA, the CDR3 is TGTGCCAGCAGCTTGGAGCCCCCAGCGGGATTCTCCTACAATGAGCAGTTCTTC. Amino acid sequence: CASSLEPPAGFSYNEQFF.

The chain uses TRBV10-3 and TRBJ2-7; D gene unclear. Germline V gene data show CDR1 as ENHRY and CDR2 as SYGVKD. This CDR3 region has 15 residues. V was shortened by 0 bases and J by 5 bases, with 14 bases between the two germline ends. The CDR3 nucleotides are TGTGCCATCAGTGAGTCGACATTAGGTATCCACGAGCAGTACTTC. Amino acids: CAISESTLGIHEQYF.

The V and J genes are TRBV2 and TRBJ2-7; D might be TRBD2 (5 bases). This CDR3 contains 14 residues. V was trimmed by 6 bases and J by 3 bases, leaving 15 bases between them. The V gene's germline CDR1 is SNHLY and CDR2 FYNNEI. In nucleotides, the CDR3 is TGTGCCAGCAGCGACTGGACCGAGGGCTACGAGCAGTACTTC. This translates into CASSDWTEGYEQYF. Using reference TRBV2 and TRBJ2-7 for the parts outside the CDR3, the full variable domain is EPEVTQTPSHQVTQMGQEVILRCVPISNHLYFYWYRQILGQKVEFLVSFYNNEISEKSEIFDDQFSVERPDGSNFTLKIRSTKLEDSAMYFCASSDWTEGYEQYFGPGTRLTVT.

Of note for this clone: The identical CDR3 is also encoded by other nucleotide sequences in the sample. The V and J genes are TRBV5-1 and TRBJ2-7, with D possibly matching TRBD2 (6 bases). Germline loops: CDR1 SGHRS, CDR2 YFSETQ. This CDR3 comprises 14 residues. V lost 1 base and J 3 bases, leaving 11 bases between the germline ends. CDR3 residues: CASSLFSGDYEQYF. The CDR3 DNA sequence: TGCGCCAGCAGCTTGTTTAGCGGAGACTACGAGCAGTACTTC.

Note on this clone: Other nucleotide sequences from this sample produce the same CDR3. This chain joins TRBV5-6 and TRBJ2-3, with 9 bases lining up with TRBD1. Unmatched junction bases numbered 0, after V lost 0 bases and J lost 4 bases. Germline CDR1 reads SGHDT; CDR2 reads YYEEEE. CDR3 length: 14 amino acids. CDR3 in DNA: TGTGCCAGCAGCTTGGGACAGGGGGCAGATACGCAGTATTTT. This codes for CASSLGQGADTQYF.